This T cell receptor (beta chain) was sequenced during a study of blood T cell repertoires in COVID-19. CDR1 is SGHTA, CDR2 FQGTGA, per germline. The V and J ends lost 1 base and 4 bases respectively, with 5 bases between them. There are 13 residues in the CDR3. The repertoire was sequenced with immunoSEQ multiplex PCR; TCRdb's copy has only in-frame clones and lacks some. The sample gives 150,000 to 200,000 clones, about 90% of which show up once; 6% to 7.5% is in the top ten. This TCR came from a woman between 50 and 59 years old who had recovered from COVID-19. Sequenced material: PBMCs or T cells enriched from blood (not recorded which). The gene calls are TRBV7-3 and TRBJ2-1; D gene ambiguous. This CDR3 reads CASSLNRYNEQFF. The CDR3, as DNA: TGTGCCAGCAGCTTAAATCGTTACAATGAGCAGTTCTTC.